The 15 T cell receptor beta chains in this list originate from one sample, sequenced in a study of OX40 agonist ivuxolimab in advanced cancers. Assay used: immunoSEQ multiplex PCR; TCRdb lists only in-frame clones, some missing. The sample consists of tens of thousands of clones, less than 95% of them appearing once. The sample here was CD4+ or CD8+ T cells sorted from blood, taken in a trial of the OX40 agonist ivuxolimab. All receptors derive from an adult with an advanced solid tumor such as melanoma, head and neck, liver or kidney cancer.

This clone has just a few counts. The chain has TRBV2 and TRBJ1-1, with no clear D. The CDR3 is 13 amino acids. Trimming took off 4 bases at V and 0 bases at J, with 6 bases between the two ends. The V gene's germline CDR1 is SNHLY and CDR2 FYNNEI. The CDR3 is CASSATVNTEAFF. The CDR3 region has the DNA TGTGCCAGCAGTGCAACAGTGAACACTGAAGCTTTCTTT.

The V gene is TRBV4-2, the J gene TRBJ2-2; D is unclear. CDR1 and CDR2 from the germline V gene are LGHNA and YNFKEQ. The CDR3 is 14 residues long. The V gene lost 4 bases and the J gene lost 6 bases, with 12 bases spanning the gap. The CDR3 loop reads CASSRGSGSGELFF. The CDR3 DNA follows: TGTGCCAGCAGCCGAGGTAGTGGGTCCGGGGAGCTGTTTTTT.

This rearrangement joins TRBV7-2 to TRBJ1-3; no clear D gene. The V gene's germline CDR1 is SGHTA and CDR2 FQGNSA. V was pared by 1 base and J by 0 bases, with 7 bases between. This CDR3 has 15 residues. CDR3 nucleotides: TGTGCCAGCAGCTTAGATCACAGCTCTGGAAACACCATATATTTT. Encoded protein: CASSLDHSSGNTIYF.

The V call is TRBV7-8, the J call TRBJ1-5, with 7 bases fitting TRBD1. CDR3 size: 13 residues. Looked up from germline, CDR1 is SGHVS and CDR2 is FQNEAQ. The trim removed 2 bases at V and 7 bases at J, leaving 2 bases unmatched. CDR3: CASSLQGGQPQHF. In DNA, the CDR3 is TGTGCCAGCAGCTTACAGGGGGGCCAGCCCCAGCATTTT.

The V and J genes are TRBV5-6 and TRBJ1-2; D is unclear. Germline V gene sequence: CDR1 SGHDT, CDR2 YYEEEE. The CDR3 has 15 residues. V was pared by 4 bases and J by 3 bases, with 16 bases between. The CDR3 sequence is CASSPSGRADYGYTF. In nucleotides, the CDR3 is TGTGCCAGCAGCCCTTCGGGGAGGGCCGACTATGGCTACACCTTC.

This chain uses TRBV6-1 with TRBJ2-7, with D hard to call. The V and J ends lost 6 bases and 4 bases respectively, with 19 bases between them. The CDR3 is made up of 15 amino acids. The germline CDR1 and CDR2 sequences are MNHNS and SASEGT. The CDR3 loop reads CASRVRPTGAYEQYF. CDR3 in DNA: TGTGCCAGCAGAGTTCGACCCACCGGAGCATACGAGCAGTACTTC.

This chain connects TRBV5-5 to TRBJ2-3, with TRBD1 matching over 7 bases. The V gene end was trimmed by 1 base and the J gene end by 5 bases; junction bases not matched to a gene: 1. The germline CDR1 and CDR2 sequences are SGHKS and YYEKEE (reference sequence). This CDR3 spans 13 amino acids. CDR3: CASSLTGVDTQYF. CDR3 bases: TGTGCCAGCAGCTTGACAGGGGTAGATACGCAGTATTTT.

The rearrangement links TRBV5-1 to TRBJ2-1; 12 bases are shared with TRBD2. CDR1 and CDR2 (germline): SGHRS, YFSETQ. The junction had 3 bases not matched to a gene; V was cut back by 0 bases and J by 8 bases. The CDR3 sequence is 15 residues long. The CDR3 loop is CASSLALAGGYEQFF. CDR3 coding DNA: TGCGCCAGCAGCTTGGCCCTAGCGGGGGGGTATGAGCAGTTCTTC.

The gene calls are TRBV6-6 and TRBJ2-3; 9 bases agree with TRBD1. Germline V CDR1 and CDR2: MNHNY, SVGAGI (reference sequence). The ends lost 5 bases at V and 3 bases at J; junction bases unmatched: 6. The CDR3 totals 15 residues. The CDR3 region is CASSRQGVGTDTQYF. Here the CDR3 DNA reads TGTGCCAGCAGTCGACAGGGGGTAGGGACAGATACGCAGTATTTT.

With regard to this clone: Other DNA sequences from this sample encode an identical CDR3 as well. The CDR3 loop reads CASSLAREYGYTF. The CDR3 coding sequence is TGCGCCAGCAGCTTGGCCAGAGAGTATGGCTACACCTTC. The chain has TRBV5-1 and TRBJ1-2; D unclear. The V end was cut by 0 bases, the J end by 5 bases, with 8 bases between. CDR1 is SGHRS and CDR2 is YFSETQ in the germline V gene. The CDR3 is 13 amino acids.

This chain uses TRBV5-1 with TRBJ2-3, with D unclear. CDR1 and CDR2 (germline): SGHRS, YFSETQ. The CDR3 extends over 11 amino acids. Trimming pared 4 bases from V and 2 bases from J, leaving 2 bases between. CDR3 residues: CASSVTDTQYF. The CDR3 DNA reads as TGCGCCAGCAGCGTCACAGATACGCAGTATTTT.

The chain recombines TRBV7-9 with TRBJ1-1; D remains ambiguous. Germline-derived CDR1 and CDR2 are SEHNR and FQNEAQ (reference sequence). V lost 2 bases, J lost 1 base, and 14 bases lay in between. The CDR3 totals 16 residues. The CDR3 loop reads CASSLIAGPGNTEAFF. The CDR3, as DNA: TGTGCCAGCAGCTTAATCGCCGGGCCCGGGAACACTGAAGCTTTCTTT.

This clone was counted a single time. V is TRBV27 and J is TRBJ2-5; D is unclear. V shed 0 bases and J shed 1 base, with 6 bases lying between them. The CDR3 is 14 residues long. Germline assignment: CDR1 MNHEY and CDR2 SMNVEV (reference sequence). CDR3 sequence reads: CASSLSAFQETQYF. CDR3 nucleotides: TGTGCCAGCAGTTTATCTGCGTTCCAAGAGACCCAGTACTTC.

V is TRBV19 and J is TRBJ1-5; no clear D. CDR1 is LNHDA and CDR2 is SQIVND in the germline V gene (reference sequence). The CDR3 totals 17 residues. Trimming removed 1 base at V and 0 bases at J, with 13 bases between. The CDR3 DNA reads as TGTGCCAGTAGTATAGTAGCGGGCAGACTTAGCAATCAGCCCCAGCATTTT. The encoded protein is CASSIVAGRLSNQPQHF.

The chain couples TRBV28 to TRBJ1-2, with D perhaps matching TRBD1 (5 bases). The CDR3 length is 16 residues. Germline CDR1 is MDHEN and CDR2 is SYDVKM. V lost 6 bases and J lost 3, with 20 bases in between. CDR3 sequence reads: CASSPRDPRGDYGYTF. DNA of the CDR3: TGTGCCAGCAGCCCCCGCGACCCCAGAGGGGACTATGGCTACACCTTC.